These T cell receptor beta chains were read from a single sample in a study of T cell responses to AZD1222 COVID-19 vaccine. TCRdb's copy holds only in-frame clones and misses some; the assay was immunoSEQ multiplex PCR. In the table there are about 150,000 clones, roughly nine tenths of which are singletons. The sample in question was peripheral blood, obtained on day 0 of AZD1222 vaccination. All receptors derive from an adult in good health. The conserved cysteine and the conserved F or W are not part of the CDR3 here. For some rows the clone size is stated as once, few or many, or as a class when expanded; others skip it.

V: TRBV30
size: -
CDR3: AWSPAGGQGIQY

V: TRBV29-1
size: -
CDR3: SADKLAVNNEQF

V: TRBV5-1
size: -
CDR3: ASSETGLSSYNEQF

V: TRBV9
size: once
CDR3: ASSVGPGRGDGYT

V: TRBV6-2/TRBV6-3
size: -
CDR3: ASSYDLDKYSNQPQH

V: TRBV6-5
size: once
CDR3: ASRPGQGLYEQY

V: TRBV28
size: -
CDR3: ASSPTGGATNEKLF

V: TRBV6-5
size: -
CDR3: ASRDSGGAYGYA

V: TRBV2
size: -
CDR3: ASSGANVLT

V: TRBV21-1
size: -
CDR3: ASSKAGDRAYGYT

V: TRBV6-6
size: -
CDR3: ASSPTGGRLSNEKLF

V: TRBV20-1
size: -
CDR3: SSYGYT

V: TRBV19
size: few
CDR3: ASSIRDSDGGYT

V: TRBV5-1
size: -
CDR3: ASSILEAGETQY

V: TRBV10-3
size: -
CDR3: AISESGSPLH

V: TRBV14
size: -
CDR3: ASSQEGRVYGYT

V: TRBV28
size: -
CDR3: ASSFPLRSGGGSYEQY

V: TRBV30
size: -
CDR3: AWSPGAGGGDTQY

V: TRBV9
size: -
CDR3: ASSVGGSADQPQH

V: TRBV5-5
size: -
CDR3: ASSAGQGANTGELF

V: TRBV4-1
size: -
CDR3: ASSQRGLGGYT

V: TRBV4-1
size: once
CDR3: ASSPGRGEDTEAF

V: TRBV25-1
size: -
CDR3: ASSPLLGEVGSF

V: TRBV12-5
size: -
CDR3: ASGLDLRGEAF

V: TRBV6-1
size: -
CDR3: ASSEGGAGEETQY

V: TRBV27
size: -
CDR3: ASSPRIPYGYT

V: TRBV2
size: -
CDR3: ASTLLRNTEAF

V: TRBV30
size: -
CDR3: AWSLTANTGELF

V: TRBV19
size: once
CDR3: ASSSLLAFQETQY

V: TRBV5-1
size: -
CDR3: ASSLGHENIQY

V: TRBV29-1
size: -
CDR3: SVAGGWGYT

V: TRBV9
size: -
CDR3: ASSGGSPLMREQY

V: TRBV11-3
size: -
CDR3: ASSFETQETQY

V: TRBV4-3
size: -
CDR3: ASSQDRASGERADTQY

V: TRBV7-9
size: -
CDR3: ASSLGTGREQY

V: TRBV7-9
size: -
CDR3: ASSLASGTGGEKLF

V: TRBV6-1
size: -
CDR3: ASSDPGPPYEQY

V: TRBV5-1
size: -
CDR3: ASSPGQGASNQPQH

V: TRBV2
size: once
CDR3: ASSGRQINQPQH

V: TRBV4-3
size: -
CDR3: ASSQLTGPGNTIY

V: TRBV7-9
size: -
CDR3: ASSLAGEMGEQY

V: TRBV6-5
size: -
CDR3: ASSYSTSGVAETQY

V: TRBV7-2
size: -
CDR3: ASSLNSVGWGNVRSEQY

V: TRBV9
size: -
CDR3: ASSDTYGYT

V: TRBV15
size: -
CDR3: ATSRDRGTGWEKLF

V: TRBV28
size: -
CDR3: ASSLRGRLYNQPQH

V: TRBV5-1
size: -
CDR3: ASSPSVADTQY

V: TRBV12-3/TRBV12-4
size: -
CDR3: ASSITGDQPQH

V: TRBV24-1
size: -
CDR3: ATSPTGYGYT

V: TRBV7-9
size: once
CDR3: ASSAGTGYYGYT

V: TRBV19
size: -
CDR3: ASKDRAWNSNQPQH